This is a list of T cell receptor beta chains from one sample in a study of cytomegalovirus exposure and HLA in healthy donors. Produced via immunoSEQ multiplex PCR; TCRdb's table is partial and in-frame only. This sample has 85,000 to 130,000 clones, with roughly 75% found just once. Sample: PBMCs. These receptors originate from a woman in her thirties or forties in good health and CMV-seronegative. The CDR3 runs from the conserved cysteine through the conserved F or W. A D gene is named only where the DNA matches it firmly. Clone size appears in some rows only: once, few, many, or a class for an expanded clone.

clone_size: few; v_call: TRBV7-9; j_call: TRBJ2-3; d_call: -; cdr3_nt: TGTGCCAGCAGCTGGGGAGCCTCAGATACGCAGTATTTT; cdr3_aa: CASSWGASDTQYF
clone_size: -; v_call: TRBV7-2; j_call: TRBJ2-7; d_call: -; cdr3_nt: TGTGCCAGCAGCCTTTCGGCAGTAAGTCGACTTCCGACCTACTTC; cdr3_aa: CASSLSAVSRLPTYF
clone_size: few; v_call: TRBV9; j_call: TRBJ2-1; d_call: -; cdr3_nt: TGTGCCAGCAGCGTAGTTGCGGGACGCAATGAGCAGTTCTTC; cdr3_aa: CASSVVAGRNEQFF
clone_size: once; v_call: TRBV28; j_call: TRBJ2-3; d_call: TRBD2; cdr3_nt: TGTGCCAGCAGTTTAATGTGGCTAGCGGGAGGGCCCGAGGCAGATACGCAGTATTTT; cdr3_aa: CASSLMWLAGGPEADTQYF
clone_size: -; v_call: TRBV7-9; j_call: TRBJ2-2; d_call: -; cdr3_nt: TGTGCCAGCAGCTTTCAGGGCACAAACACCGGGGAGCTGTTTTTT; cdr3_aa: CASSFQGTNTGELFF
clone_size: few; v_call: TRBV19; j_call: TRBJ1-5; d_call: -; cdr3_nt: TGTGCCAGTTCGACTTCGGGGGGATTCAATCAGCCCCAGCATTTT; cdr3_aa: CASSTSGGFNQPQHF
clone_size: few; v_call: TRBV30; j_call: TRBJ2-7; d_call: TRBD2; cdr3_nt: TGTGCCTGGAGTGTACAGCTAGCGGGAGGCGAGCAGTACTTC; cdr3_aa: CAWSVQLAGGEQYF
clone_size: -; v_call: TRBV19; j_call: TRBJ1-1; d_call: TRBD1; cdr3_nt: TGTGCCAGTAGTAGCCGACAGGGCAAAACTGAAGCTTTCTTT; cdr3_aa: CASSSRQGKTEAFF
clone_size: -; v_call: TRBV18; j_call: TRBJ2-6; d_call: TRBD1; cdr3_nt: TGTGCCAGCTCACCCGAAGGCAGGGGGCGATCTGGGGCCAACGTCCTGACTTTC; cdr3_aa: CASSPEGRGRSGANVLTF
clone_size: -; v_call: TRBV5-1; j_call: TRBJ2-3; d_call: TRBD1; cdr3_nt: TGCGCCAGCAGCAAGGACAGGGGTGATACGCAGTATTTT; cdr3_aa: CASSKDRGDTQYF
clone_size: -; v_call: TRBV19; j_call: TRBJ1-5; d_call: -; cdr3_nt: TGTGCCAGTAGTATACTCGGTGATCAGCCCCAGCATTTT; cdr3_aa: CASSILGDQPQHF
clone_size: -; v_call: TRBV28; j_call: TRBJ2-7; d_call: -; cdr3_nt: TGTGCCAGCAGTTTTTCCTTCGGCGAGCAGTACTTC; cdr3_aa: CASSFSFGEQYF
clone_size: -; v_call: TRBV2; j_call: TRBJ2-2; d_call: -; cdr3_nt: TGTGCCAGCAGTGACCCCGGGGTCCCCGGGGAGCTGTTTTTT; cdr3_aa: CASSDPGVPGELFF
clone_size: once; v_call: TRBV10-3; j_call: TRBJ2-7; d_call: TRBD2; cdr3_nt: TGTGCCATCAAGGAAAGACTAGCGCAGTACGAGCAGTACTTC; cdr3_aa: CAIKERLAQYEQYF
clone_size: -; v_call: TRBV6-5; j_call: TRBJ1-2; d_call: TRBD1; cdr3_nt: TGTGCCAGCGGCAGGGCTAGACAGGGGGCAGGTGGCTACACCTTC; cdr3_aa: CASGRARQGAGGYTF
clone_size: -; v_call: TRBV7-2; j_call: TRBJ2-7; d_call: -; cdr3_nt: TGTGCCAGCAGCGGCAGGGGACAAAATGGGGTTCGTAGCGAGCAGTACTTC; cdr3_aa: CASSGRGQNGVRSEQYF